This TCR beta chain was identified during a study of response to subunit inactivated influenza vaccine (dated by TCRdb to 2017 to 2018). In terms of the full investigation: Deep quantitative T cell receptor repertoire profiling was used in the study to track responses to a trivalent subunit inactivated influenza vaccine.

This clonotype was seen at least ten times. The antigen it binds to is not known. The sample holds no much larger clone one base away, and base qualities are not on file. Library preparation was by RT-PCR. The sample was run on an Illumina HiSeq 2500. TCRdb reanalyzed the raw reads on its own, using fastp at Q25 for trimming and MiXCR for clone calling, and kept in-frame beta chains. CDR3 protein sequences are deduplicated, and each keeps its most common genes and DNA. The sample table holds 400,000 to 650,000 distinct CDR3 sequences, of which more than 7% were seen once. Around 14% of the sample comes from the top ten. Here is what the overall study found, with its caveats: The authors proposed that each seasonal influenza vaccination may bring in only a limited number of new T cells.

The cysteine opens and the phenylalanine closes a CDR3 of 12 amino acids. Only CDR3 DNA is held: 36 bases, read in frame from base 1. Reading the germline V gene gives CDR1 SGHTA and CDR2 FQGNSA. At the junction V is shortened by 4 bases and J by 7 bases; bases outside the gene matches: 1. The starting material was PBMCs from blood, obtained approximately 25 months after vaccination. The chain employs TRBV7-2 and TRBJ2-1, with TRBD1 identical over 7 junction bases. The receptor was derived from a man between 50 and 69 years old who received an inactivated influenza vaccine. Donor details come from another sample of the same person, matched by shared clones. CDR3 protein: CASSSRGNEQFF. The DNA sequence is TGTGCCAGCAGCTCCAGGGGGAATGAGCAGTTCTTC.